The 11 T cell receptor beta chains reported below all come from one sample, sequenced in a study of shared clonotypes between healthy human individuals (dated by TCRdb to 2020 to 2022). Libraries came from the immunoSEQ multiplex PCR assay. The table comes from immuneACCESS by way of TCRdb, which keeps in-frame sequences with V and J called. Part of the clones is missing from these tables; in studies checked, under half for an unresolved V gene and the rest for unknown reasons. The table for this sample lists 2 million to 2.5 million clones; about 95% of them were counted only once. The ten largest clonotypes hold 1% to 1.3% of the sample. CD8 naive samples were obtained by positive selection for CCR7 among CD45RO-negative cells, yielding a CD45RA+CCR7+ population from which TemRA cells were excluded. The sequenced sample was naive CD8+ T cells sorted from blood. The cell subset or site label corresponds to: CD45RA+CCR7+. The receptors here all came from a man aged 18 to 29 in good health.

The J gene is TRBJ1-5, the V gene TRBV13; no clear D gene. Germline loops: CDR1 PRHDT, CDR2 FYEKMQ (reference sequence). The CDR3 length is 14 residues. V lost 3 bases and J lost 2, with 8 bases in between. CDR3 DNA: TGTGCCAGCAGCTTGCGAATGGGCAATCAGCCCCAGCATTTT. Encoded protein: CASSLRMGNQPQHF.

This rearrangement joins TRBV10-2 to TRBJ2-7; possibly TRBD2 for D (6 bases). The germline gives CDR1 WSHSY, CDR2 SAAADI. Deletions cut 3 bases from V and 3 bases from J, with 15 bases between. The CDR3 contains 15 residues. CDR3 amino acids: CASSDPTEGLYEQYF. For the CDR3, the DNA is TGCGCCAGCAGTGACCCGACGGAGGGTCTCTACGAGCAGTACTTC.

V and J are TRBV28 and TRBJ2-5; no reliable D call. Looked up from germline, CDR1 is MDHEN and CDR2 is SYDVKM. This CDR3 has 19 residues. V lost 6 bases and J 5 bases, leaving 31 bases between the germline ends. The CDR3 region has the DNA TGTGCCAGCAGCACACTCAAGCCAAGCGACTTGCTTATGGAGGAGACCCAGTACTTC. It encodes CASSTLKPSDLLMEETQYF. Together with reference TRBV28 and TRBJ2-5, the CDR3 gives the full variable domain: DVKVTQSSRYLVKRTGEKVFLECVQDMDHENMFWYRQDPGLGLRLIYFSYDVKMKEKGDIPEGYSVSREKKERFSLILESASTNQTSMYLCASSTLKPSDLLMEETQYFGPGTRLLVL.

Worth noting for this clone: This sample includes further DNA sequences coding for the same CDR3. The J gene is TRBJ1-2, the V gene TRBV6-6; TRBD1 might be the D (6 bases). CDR3 length: 14 residues. Germline CDR1 is MNHNY and CDR2 is SVGAGI (reference sequence). The V end was cut by 0 bases, the J end by 5 bases, with 10 bases between. The CDR3 loop reads CASSYSQGGYGYTF. The CDR3 nucleotides are TGTGCCAGCAGTTACTCGCAAGGGGGGTATGGCTACACCTTC.

The rearrangement uses TRBV7-9 and TRBJ2-7; D perhaps matches TRBD1 (5 bases). CDR3 size: 15 residues. V lost 0 bases, J lost 7 bases, and 16 bases lay in between. Germline-derived CDR1 and CDR2 are SEHNR and FQNEAQ (reference sequence). The CDR3 sequence is CASSLAVGQGNEQYF. The CDR3 region has the DNA TGTGCCAGCAGCTTAGCGGTAGGGCAGGGAAATGAGCAGTACTTC.

The CDR3 is CASSLEGQGVEETQYF. CDR3 bases: TGTGCCAGCAGCTTGGAGGGACAGGGTGTAGAAGAGACCCAGTACTTC. J is TRBJ2-5 and V is TRBV5-4; TRBD1 matches at 9 bases. Germline CDR1 SGHNT, CDR2 YYREEE (reference sequence). The CDR3 contains 16 residues. Trimming cost V 0 bases and J 3 bases; bases outside gene matches: 6.

In regard to this clone: It is unclear where the CDR3 begins or ends on the DNA, so no DNA is shown, and the CDR3 is as TCRdb lists it. Other DNA sequences in this specimen translate into the identical CDR3. The rearrangement uses TRBV27 and TRBJ2-2. Germline V gene data show CDR1 as MNHEY and CDR2 as SMNVEV (reference sequence). Including both end residues, the CDR3 is 13 amino acids long. This CDR3 is CASSLFGAGELFF.

The chain employs TRBV20-1 and TRBJ2-7; D remains unclear. The CDR3 runs 11 residues. Germline V gene lookup returns CDR1 DFQATT and CDR2 SNEGSKA (reference sequence). Trimming shortened V by 1 base and J by 6 bases, and 7 bases separated the two germline ends. CDR3 sequence (DNA): TGCAGTGCTAGAGCGGTCCTCGAGCAGTACTTC. Translation gives CSARAVLEQYF.

The chain recombines TRBV27 with TRBJ2-7; D is unclear. The CDR3 extends over 13 amino acids. Between the trimmed V and J ends, which lost 5 bases and 5 bases, there was a span of 13 bases. CDR1 is MNHEY and CDR2 is SMNVEV in the germline V gene (reference sequence). The CDR3 is CASSPNSPDEQYF. The CDR3 bases are TGTGCCAGCAGTCCTAACAGTCCGGACGAGCAGTACTTC.

This clone appeared once. This rearrangement joins TRBV6-6 to TRBJ2-1, with 7 bases lining up with TRBD1. The CDR3 is 14 amino acids. Germline-derived CDR1 and CDR2 are MNHNY and SVGAGI (reference sequence). Trimming at V came to 5 bases and at J to 6 bases, leaving 7 bases not matched to a gene. CDR3 protein: CASSPGQMLNEQFF. CDR3 DNA: TGTGCCAGCAGTCCGGGACAGATGCTCAATGAGCAGTTCTTC.

The V and J genes are TRBV5-1 and TRBJ2-5, with TRBD2 matching over 11 bases. Germline lookup yields CDR1 SGHRS and CDR2 YFSETQ. This CDR3 spans 18 amino acids. V shed 0 bases and J 4 bases; nucleotides not matched to a gene: 11. Here the CDR3 DNA reads TGCGCCAGCAGCTTGGCCGAACTAGCGGGGGTTGTTGGAGAGACCCAGTACTTC. Its translation is CASSLAELAGVVGETQYF.